This T cell receptor (beta chain) was recorded in a study of T cell repertoires in ileal Crohn's disease. TCRB immunosequencing input was approximately 450 nanograms of biopsy DNA per sample. Data came from immunoSEQ multiplex PCR; TCRdb stores just in-frame clones and leaves some out. The sample consists of several thousand clones, roughly 76% of them appearing once. The V and J ends lost 4 bases and 6 bases respectively, with 10 bases between them. The length of the CDR3 is 12 residues. Germline CDR1 reads MNHEY; CDR2 reads SVGAGI. In regard to this clone: What it recognizes is unknown.

Included were adult ileal or ileocolonic Crohn's patients indicated for ileocolonic resection. Study findings and constraints: Active smokers at surgery had more clonal expansions than non-smokers.

This receptor was obtained from an adult with Crohn's disease. The sequenced sample consisted of ileal tissue. The chain carries TRBV6-5 and TRBJ2-7, with a possible D match to TRBD2 (6 bases). This CDR3 reads CASSSGVREQYF. CDR3 DNA: TGTGCCAGCAGTTCGGGGGTTCGCGAGCAGTACTTC.